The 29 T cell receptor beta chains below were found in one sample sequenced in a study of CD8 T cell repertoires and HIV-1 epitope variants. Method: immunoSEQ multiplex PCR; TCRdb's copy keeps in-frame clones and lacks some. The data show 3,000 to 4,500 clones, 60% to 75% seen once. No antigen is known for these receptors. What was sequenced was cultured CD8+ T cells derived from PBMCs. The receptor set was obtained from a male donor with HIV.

CDR3 sequence reads: CASSDGQSYEQYF. DNA for the CDR3: TGTGCCAGCAGTGACGGTCAGAGTTACGAGCAGTACTTC. The chain carries TRBV2 and TRBJ2-7, with unresolved D. The germline V gene has CDR1 SNHLY and CDR2 FYNNEI. This CDR3 spans 13 amino acids. V lost 3 bases and J lost 4, with 10 bases in between.

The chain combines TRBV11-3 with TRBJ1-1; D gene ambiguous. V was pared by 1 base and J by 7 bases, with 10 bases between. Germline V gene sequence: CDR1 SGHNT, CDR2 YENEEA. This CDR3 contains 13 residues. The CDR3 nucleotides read TGTGCCAGCAGCTTAGGCGGGGAGAATGAAGCTTTCTTT. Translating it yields CASSLGGENEAFF.

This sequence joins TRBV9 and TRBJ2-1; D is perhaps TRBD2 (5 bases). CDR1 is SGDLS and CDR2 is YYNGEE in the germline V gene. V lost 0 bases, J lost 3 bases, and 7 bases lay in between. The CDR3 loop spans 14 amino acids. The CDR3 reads CASSVAGSYNEQFF. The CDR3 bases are TGTGCCAGCAGCGTAGCGGGGAGCTACAATGAGCAGTTCTTC.

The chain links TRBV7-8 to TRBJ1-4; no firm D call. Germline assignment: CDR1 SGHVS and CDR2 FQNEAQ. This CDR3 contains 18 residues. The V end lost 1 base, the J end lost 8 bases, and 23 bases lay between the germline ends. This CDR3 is CASSLDIRRRTSEEKLFF. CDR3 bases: TGTGCCAGCAGCTTAGATATCAGGCGCCGTACCTCCGAGGAAAAACTGTTTTTT.

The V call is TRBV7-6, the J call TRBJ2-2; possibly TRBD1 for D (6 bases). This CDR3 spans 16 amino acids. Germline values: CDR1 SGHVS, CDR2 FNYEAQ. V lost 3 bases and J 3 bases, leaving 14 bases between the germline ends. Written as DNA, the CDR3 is TGTGCCAGCAGCTTCCTCCGGGCAGGGGACACCGGGGAGCTGTTTTTT. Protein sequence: CASSFLRAGDTGELFF.

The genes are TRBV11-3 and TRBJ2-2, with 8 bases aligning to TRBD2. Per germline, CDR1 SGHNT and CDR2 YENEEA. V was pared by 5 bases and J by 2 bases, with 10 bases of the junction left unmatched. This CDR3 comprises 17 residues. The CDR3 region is CASSPRGGNSNTGELFF. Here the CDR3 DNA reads TGTGCCAGCAGCCCTCGGGGGGGGAATAGTAACACCGGGGAGCTGTTTTTT.

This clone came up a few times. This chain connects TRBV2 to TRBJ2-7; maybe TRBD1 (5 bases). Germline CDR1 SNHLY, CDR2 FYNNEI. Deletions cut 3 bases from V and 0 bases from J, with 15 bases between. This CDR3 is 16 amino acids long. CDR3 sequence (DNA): TGTGCCAGCAGTGACCCTCTCAGGGTGGCCTCCTACGAGCAGTACTTC. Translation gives CASSDPLRVASYEQYF.

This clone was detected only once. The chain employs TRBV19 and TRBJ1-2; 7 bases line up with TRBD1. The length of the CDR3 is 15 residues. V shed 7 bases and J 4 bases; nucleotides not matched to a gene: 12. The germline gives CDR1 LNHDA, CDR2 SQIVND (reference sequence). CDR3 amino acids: CASIITGDRPYGYTF. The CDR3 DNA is TGTGCCAGTATCATAACAGGGGATCGCCCCTATGGCTACACCTTC.

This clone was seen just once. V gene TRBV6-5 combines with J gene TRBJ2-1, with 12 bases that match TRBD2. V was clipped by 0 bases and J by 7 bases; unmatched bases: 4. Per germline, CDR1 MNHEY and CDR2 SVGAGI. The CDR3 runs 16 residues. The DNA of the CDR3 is TGTGCCAGCAGTTACTCGACGACTAGCGGGGGTAATGAGCAGTTCTTC. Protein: CASSYSTTSGGNEQFF.

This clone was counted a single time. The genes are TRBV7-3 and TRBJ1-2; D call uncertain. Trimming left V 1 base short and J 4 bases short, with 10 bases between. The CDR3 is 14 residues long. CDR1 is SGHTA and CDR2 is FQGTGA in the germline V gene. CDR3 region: CASSLSENSYGYTF. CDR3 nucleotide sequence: TGTGCCAGCAGCTTAAGCGAAAACAGCTATGGCTACACCTTC.

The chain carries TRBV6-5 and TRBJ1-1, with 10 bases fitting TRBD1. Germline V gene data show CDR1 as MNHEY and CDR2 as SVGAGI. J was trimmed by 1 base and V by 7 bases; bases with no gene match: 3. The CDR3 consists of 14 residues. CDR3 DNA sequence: TGTGCCAGCACCTGGACAGGGGGGAACACTGAAGCTTTCTTT. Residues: CASTWTGGNTEAFF.

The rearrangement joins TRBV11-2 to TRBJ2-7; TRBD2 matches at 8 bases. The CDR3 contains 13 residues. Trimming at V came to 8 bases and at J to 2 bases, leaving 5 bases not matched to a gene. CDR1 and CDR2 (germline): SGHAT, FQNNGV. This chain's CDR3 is CASRGGHPYEQYF. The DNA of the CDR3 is TGTGCCAGCCGCGGGGGGCATCCCTACGAGCAGTACTTC.

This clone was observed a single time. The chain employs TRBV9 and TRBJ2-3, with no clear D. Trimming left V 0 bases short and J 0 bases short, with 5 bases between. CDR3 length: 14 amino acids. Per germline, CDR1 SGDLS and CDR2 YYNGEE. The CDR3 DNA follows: TGTGCCAGCAGCGTAGGCCAGAGCACAGATACGCAGTATTTT. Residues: CASSVGQSTDTQYF.

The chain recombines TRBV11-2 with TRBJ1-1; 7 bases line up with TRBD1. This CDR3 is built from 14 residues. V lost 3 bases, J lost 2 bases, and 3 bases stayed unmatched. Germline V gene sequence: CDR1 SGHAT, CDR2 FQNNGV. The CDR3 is CASSFRGINTEAFF. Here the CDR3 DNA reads TGTGCCAGCAGCTTCAGGGGGATCAACACTGAAGCTTTCTTT.

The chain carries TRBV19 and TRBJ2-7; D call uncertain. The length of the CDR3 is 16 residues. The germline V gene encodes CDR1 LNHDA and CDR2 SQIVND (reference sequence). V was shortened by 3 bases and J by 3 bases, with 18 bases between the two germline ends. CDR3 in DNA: TGTGCCAGTAGTATGTCTCGGCCAGCAACTGTCTACGAGCAGTACTTC. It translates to CASSMSRPATVYEQYF.

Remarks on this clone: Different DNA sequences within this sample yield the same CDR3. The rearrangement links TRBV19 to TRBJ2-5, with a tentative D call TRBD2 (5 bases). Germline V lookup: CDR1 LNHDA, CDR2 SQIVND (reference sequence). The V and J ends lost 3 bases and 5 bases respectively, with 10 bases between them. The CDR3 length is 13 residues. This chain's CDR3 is CASSIGRGETQYF. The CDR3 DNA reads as TGTGCCAGTAGTATTGGCAGAGGGGAGACCCAGTACTTC.

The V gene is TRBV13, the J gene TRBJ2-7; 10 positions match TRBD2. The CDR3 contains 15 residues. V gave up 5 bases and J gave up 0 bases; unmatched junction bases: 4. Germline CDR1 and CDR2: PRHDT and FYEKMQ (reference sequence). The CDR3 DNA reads TGTGCCAGCAGCGTAAGCGGGGGGGGCTCCTACGAGCAGTACTTC. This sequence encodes CASSVSGGGSYEQYF.

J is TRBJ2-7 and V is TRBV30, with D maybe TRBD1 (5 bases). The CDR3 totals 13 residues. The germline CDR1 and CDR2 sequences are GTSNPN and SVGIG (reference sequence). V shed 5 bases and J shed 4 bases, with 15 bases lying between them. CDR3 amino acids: CAWEIPGWYEQYF. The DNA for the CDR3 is TGTGCCTGGGAAATCCCAGGGTGGTACGAGCAGTACTTC.

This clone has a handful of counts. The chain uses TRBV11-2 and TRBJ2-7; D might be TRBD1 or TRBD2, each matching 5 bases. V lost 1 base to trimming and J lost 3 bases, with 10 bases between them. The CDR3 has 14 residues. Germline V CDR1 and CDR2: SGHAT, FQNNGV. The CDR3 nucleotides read TGTGCCAGCAGCTTAGGAGGGGAATACTACGAGCAGTACTTC. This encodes CASSLGGEYYEQYF.

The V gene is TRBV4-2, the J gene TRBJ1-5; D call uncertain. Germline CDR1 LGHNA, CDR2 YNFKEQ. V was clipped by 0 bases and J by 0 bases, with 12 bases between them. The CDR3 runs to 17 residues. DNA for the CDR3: TGTGCCAGCAGCCAAGATTCGGCAGTCTATAGCAATCAGCCCCAGCATTTT. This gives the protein CASSQDSAVYSNQPQHF.

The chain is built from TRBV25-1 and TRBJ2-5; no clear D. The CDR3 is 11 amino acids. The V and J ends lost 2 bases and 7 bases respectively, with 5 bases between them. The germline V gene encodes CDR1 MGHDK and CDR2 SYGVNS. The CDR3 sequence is CASSEVRTQYF. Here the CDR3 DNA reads TGTGCCAGCAGTGAAGTTAGGACCCAGTACTTC.

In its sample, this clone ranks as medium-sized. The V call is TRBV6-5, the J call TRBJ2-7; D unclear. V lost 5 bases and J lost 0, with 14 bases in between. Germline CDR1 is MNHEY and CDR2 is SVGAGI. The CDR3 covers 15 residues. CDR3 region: CASSPPEKASYEQYF. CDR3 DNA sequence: TGTGCCAGCAGTCCCCCCGAGAAGGCCTCCTACGAGCAGTACTTC.

The CDR3 reads CSAGGAVRPEQYF. In DNA form, the CDR3 reads TGCAGCGCGGGAGGGGCAGTGAGGCCCGAGCAGTACTTC. The chain combines TRBV29-1 with TRBJ2-7; 8 bases map to TRBD2. The V segment lost 7 bases and the J segment 6 bases; nucleotides outside the gene matches: 11. This CDR3 comprises 13 residues. Germline V gene data show CDR1 as SQVTM and CDR2 as ANQGSEA.

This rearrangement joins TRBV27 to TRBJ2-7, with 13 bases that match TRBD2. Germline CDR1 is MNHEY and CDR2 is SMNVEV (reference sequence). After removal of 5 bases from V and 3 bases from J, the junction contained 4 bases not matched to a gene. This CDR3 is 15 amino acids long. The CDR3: CASSDWTSGSYEQYF. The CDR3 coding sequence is TGTGCCAGCAGTGACTGGACTAGCGGGAGCTACGAGCAGTACTTC.

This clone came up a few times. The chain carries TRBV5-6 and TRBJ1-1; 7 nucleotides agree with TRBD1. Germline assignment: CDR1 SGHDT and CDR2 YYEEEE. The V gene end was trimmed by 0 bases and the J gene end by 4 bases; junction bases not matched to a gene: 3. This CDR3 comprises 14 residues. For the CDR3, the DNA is TGTGCCAGCAGCTTGGGGACAGGCTTCACTGAAGCTTTCTTT. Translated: CASSLGTGFTEAFF.

CDR3: CASSVAGSNTGELFF. The CDR3 DNA reads TGTGCCAGCAGCGTCGCAGGGTCGAACACCGGGGAGCTGTTTTTT. The V gene is TRBV9, the J gene TRBJ2-2; a possible D gene is TRBD1 (5 bases). This CDR3 contains 15 residues. Germline lookup yields CDR1 SGDLS and CDR2 YYNGEE. The germline V and J ends were trimmed by 2 bases and 0 bases, with 8 bases remaining between them.

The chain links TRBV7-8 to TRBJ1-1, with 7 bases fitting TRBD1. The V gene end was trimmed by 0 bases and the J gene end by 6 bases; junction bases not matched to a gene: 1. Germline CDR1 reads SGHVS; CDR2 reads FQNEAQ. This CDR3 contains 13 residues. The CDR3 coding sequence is TGTGCCAGCAGCTTAGCAGGGGGCCCTGAAGCTTTCTTT. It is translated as CASSLAGGPEAFF.

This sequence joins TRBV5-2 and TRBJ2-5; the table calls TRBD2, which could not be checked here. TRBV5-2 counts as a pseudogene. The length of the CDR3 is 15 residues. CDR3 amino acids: CASSSAGIDQETQYF. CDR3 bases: TGTGCCAGCAGCTCCGCCGGGATAGATCAAGAGACCCAGTACTTC.

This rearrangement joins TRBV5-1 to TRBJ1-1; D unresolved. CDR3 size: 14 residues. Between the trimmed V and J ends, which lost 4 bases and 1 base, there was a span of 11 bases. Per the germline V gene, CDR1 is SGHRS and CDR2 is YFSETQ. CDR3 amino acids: CASSPGPGNTEAFF. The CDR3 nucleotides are TGCGCCAGCAGCCCAGGCCCGGGGAACACTGAAGCTTTCTTT.